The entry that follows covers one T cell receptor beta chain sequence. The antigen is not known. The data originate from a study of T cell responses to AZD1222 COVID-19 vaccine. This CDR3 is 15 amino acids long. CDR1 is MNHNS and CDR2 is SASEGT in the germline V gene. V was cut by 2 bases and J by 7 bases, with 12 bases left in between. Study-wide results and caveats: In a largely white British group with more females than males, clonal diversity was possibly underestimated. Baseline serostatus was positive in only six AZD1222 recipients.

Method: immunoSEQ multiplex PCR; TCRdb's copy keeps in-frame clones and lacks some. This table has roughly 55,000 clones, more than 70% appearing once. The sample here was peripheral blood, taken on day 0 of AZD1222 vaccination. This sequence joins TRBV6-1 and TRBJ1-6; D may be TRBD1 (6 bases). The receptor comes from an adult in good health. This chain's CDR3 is CASSEITGQNSPLHF. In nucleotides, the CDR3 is TGTGCCAGCAGTGAAATTACAGGGCAAAATTCACCCCTCCACTTT.